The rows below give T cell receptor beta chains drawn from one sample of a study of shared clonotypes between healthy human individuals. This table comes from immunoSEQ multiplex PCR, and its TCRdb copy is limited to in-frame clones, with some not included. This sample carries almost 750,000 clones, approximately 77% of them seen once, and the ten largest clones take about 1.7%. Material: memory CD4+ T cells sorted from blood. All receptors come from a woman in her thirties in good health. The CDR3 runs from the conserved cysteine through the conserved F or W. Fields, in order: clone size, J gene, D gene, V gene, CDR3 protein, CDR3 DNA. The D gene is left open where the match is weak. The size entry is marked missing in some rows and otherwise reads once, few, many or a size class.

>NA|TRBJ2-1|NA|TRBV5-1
CASSLGIFNEQFF
TGCGCCAGCAGCTTGGGTATTTTCAATGAGCAGTTCTTC
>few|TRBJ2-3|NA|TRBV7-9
CASTASTDTQYF
TGTGCCAGCACGGCAAGCACAGATACGCAGTATTTT
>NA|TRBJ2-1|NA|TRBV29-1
CSVRGSSYNEQFF
TGCAGCGTGAGGGGGAGCTCCTACAATGAGCAGTTCTTC
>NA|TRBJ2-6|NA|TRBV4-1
CASSQGGAFSGANVLTF
TGCGCCAGCAGCCAAGGGGGAGCTTTTTCGGGGGCCAACGTCCTGACTTTC
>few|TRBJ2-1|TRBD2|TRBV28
CASKLTSGTIEQFF
TGTGCCAGCAAATTGACTAGCGGGACGATAGAGCAGTTCTTC
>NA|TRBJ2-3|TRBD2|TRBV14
CASSPPGLAGGPTDTQYF
TGTGCCAGCAGCCCGCCGGGACTAGCGGGAGGGCCCACAGATACGCAGTATTTT
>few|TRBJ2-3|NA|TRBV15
CATSRDLGADTQYF
TGTGCCACCAGCAGAGATTTGGGCGCAGATACGCAGTATTTT
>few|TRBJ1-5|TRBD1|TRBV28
CASSLLGRTGGVRSNQPQHF
TGTGCCAGCAGTTTACTCGGGCGGACAGGGGGTGTTAGGAGCAATCAGCCCCAGCATTTT
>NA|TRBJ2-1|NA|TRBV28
CASSARYEQFF
TGTGCCAGCAGTGCCAGGTATGAGCAGTTCTTC
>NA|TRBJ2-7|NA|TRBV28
CASRGQGSYEQYF
TGTGCCAGCAGGGGTCAGGGGTCCTACGAGCAGTACTTC
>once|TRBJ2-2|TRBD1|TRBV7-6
CASRKARDRGTGELFF
TGTGCCAGCAGAAAAGCGCGGGACAGGGGTACCGGGGAGCTGTTTTTT
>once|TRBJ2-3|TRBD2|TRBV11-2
CASSPPGLARTDTQYF
TGTGCCAGCAGCCCACCAGGACTAGCGAGAACAGATACGCAGTATTTT
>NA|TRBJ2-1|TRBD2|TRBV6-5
CASRGSGISYNEQFF
TGTGCCAGCAGGGGCAGCGGGATCTCCTACAATGAGCAGTTCTTC
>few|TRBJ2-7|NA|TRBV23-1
CASSPFYPAKGSYEQYF
TGCGCCAGCAGCCCCTTCTATCCGGCTAAGGGCTCCTACGAGCAGTACTTC
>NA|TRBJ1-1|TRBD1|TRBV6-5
CASATIDRGNTEAFF
TGTGCCAGTGCTACCATAGACAGGGGGAACACTGAAGCTTTCTTT
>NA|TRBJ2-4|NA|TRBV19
CASSIALGLAKNIQYF
TGTGCCAGTAGTATAGCCCTGGGACTAGCCAAAAACATTCAGTACTTC
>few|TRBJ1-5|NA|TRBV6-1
CASSSVSNQPQHF
TGTGCCAGCAGCTCGGTGAGCAATCAGCCCCAGCATTTT
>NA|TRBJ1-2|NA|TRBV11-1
CASSLDWKDGYTF
TGTGCCAGCAGCTTAGACTGGAAGGATGGCTACACCTTC
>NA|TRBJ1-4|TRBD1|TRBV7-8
CASSLQGGNEKLFF
TGTGCCAGCAGCCTACAGGGGGGGAATGAAAAACTGTTTTTT
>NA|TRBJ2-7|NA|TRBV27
CASSFGGFLMYEQYF
TGTGCCAGCAGTTTTGGGGGCTTTTTGATGTACGAGCAGTACTTC
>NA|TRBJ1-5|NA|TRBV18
CASSPSPLEGLGYQPQHF
TGTGCCAGCTCACCAAGCCCCCTGGAGGGATTGGGGTATCAGCCCCAGCATTTT